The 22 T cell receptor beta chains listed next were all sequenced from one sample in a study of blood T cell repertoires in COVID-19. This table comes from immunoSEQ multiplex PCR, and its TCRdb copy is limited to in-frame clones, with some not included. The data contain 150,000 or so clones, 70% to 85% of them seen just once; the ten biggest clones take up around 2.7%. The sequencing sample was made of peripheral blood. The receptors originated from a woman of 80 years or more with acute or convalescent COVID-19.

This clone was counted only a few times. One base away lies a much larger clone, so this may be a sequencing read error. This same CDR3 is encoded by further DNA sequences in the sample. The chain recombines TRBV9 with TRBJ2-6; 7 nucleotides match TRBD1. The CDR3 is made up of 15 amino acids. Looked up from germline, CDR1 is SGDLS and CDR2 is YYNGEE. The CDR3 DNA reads TGTGCCCGCAGCGTAGAGGGGGCGGGGGCCAACGTCCTGACTTTC. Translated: CARSVEGAGANVLTF.

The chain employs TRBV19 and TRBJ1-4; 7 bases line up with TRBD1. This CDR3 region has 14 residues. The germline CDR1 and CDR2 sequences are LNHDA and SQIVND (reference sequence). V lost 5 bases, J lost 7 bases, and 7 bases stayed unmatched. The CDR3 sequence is CASSFGTEGEKLFF. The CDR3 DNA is TGTGCCAGTAGTTTCGGGACAGAAGGTGAAAAACTGTTTTTT.

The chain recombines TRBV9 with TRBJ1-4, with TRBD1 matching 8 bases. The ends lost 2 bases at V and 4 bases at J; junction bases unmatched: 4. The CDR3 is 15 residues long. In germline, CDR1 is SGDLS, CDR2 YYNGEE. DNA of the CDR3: TGTGCCAGCAGCGTGGGAGGACAGGGTAATGAAAAACTGTTTTTT. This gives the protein CASSVGGQGNEKLFF.

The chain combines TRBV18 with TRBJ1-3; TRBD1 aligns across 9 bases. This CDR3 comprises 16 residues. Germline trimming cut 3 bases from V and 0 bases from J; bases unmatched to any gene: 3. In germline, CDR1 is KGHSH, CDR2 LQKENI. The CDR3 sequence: CASSPGQGLSGNTIYF. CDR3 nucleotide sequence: TGTGCCAGCTCACCGGGACAGGGCCTCTCTGGAAACACCATATATTTT.

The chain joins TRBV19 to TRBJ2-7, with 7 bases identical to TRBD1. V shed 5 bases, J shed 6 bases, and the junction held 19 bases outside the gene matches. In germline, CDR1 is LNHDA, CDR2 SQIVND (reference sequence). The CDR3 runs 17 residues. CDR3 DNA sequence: TGTGCCAGTAGTTGGGTTCCAAAGGGGGCGCGGATCCCCGAGCAGTACTTC. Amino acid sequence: CASSWVPKGARIPEQYF.

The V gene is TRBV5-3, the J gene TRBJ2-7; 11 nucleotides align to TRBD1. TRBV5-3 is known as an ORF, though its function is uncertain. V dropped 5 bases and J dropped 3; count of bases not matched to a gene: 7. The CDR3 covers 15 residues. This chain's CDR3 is CARRSGTGGYYEQYF. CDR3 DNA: TGTGCCAGAAGATCCGGGACAGGGGGTTACTACGAGCAGTACTTC.

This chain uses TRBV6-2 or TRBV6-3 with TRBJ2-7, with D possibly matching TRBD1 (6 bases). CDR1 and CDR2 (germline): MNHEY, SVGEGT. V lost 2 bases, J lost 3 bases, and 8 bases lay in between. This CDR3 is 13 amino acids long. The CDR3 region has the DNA TGTGCCAGCAGTTACCCGACAGGCTACGAGCAGTACTTC. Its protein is CASSYPTGYEQYF.

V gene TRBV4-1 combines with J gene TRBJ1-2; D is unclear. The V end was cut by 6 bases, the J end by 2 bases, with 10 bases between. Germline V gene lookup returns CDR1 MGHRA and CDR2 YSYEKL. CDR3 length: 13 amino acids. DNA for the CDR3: TGCGCCAGCAGGAATATCGGGAACTATGGCTACACCTTC. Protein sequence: CASRNIGNYGYTF.

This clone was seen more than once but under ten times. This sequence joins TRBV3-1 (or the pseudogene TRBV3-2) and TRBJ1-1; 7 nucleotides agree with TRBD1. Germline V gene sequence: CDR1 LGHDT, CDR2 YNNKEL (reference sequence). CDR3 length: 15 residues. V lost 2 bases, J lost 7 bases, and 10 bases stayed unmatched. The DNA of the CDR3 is TGTGCCAGCAGCCAATCAGCCGGACAGGTCGGTGAAGCTTTCTTT. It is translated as CASSQSAGQVGEAFF.

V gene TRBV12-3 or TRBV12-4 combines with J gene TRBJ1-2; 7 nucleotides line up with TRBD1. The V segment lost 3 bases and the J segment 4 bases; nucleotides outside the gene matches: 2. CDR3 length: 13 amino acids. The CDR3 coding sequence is TGTGCCAGCAGTTTTACAGGGGCCTATGGCTACACCTTC. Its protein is CASSFTGAYGYTF.

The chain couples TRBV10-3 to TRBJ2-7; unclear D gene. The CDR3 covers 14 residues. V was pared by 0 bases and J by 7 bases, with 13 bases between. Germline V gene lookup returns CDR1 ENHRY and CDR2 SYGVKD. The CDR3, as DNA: TGTGCCATCAGTGAGTCAGGAGCGCCCCTGGAGCAGTACTTC. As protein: CAISESGAPLEQYF.

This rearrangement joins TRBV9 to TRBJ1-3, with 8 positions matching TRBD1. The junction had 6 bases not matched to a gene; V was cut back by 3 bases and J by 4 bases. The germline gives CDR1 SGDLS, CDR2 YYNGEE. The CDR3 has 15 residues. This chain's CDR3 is CASSASTGGGNTIYF. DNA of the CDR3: TGTGCCAGCAGCGCAAGTACAGGGGGAGGAAACACCATATATTTT.

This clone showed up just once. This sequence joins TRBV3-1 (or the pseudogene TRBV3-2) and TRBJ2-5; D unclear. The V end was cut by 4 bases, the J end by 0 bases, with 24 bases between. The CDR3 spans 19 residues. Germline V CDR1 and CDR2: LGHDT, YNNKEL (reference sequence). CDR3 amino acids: CASSPSVSPLPLYQETQYF. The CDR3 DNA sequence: TGTGCCAGCAGCCCCAGCGTTAGTCCACTCCCATTGTACCAAGAGACCCAGTACTTC.

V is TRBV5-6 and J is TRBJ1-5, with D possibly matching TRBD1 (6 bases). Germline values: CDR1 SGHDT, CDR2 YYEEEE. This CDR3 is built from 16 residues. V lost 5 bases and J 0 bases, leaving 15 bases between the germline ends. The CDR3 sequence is CASSSSQGYSNQPQHF. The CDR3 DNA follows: TGTGCCAGCAGTTCTAGTCAGGGGTATAGCAATCAGCCCCAGCATTTT.

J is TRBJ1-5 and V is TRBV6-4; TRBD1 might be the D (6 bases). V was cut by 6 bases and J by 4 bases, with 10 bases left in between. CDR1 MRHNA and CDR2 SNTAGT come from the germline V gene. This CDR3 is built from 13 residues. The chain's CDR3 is CASSGQPNQPQHF. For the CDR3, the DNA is TGTGCCAGCAGCGGACAGCCTAATCAGCCCCAGCATTTT.

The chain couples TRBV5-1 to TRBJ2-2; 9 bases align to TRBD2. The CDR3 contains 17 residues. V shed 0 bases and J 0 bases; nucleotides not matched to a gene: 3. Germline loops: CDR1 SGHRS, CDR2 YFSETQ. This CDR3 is CASSLVRLAANTGELFF. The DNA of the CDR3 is TGCGCCAGCAGCTTGGTCCGACTAGCGGCGAACACCGGGGAGCTGTTTTTT.

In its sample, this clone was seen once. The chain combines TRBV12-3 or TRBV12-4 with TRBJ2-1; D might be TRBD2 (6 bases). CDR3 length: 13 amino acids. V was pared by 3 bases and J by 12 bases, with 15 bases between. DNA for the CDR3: TGTGCCAGCAGTTTTGGGGAAGGGACTTGGCAGTTCTTC. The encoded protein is CASSFGEGTWQFF.

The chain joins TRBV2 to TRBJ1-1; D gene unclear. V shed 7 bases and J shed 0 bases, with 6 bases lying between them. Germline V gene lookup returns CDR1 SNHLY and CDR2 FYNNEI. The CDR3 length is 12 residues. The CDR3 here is CASIEMNTEAFF. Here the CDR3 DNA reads TGTGCCAGCATCGAGATGAACACTGAAGCTTTCTTT.

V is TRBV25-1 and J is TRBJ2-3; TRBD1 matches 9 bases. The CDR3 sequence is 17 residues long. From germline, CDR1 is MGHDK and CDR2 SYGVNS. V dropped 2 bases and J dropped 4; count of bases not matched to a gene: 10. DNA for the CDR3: TGTGCCAGCAGTGAACGGCGCGGGACAGGGTTTGCAGATACGCAGTATTTT. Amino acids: CASSERRGTGFADTQYF.

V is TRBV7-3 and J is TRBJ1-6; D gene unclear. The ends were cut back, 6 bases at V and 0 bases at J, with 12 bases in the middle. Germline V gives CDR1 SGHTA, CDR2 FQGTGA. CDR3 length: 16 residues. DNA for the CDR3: TGTGCCAGCAGGGGAGAGGCGGGCTCCTATAATTCACCCCTCCACTTT. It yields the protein CASRGEAGSYNSPLHF.

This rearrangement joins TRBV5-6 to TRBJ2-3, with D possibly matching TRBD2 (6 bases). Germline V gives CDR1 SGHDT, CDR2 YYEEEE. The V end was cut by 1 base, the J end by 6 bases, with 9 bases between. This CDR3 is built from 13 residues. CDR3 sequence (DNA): TGTGCCAGCAGCTTGCGGGAGCCGGATACGCAGTATTTT. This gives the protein CASSLREPDTQYF.

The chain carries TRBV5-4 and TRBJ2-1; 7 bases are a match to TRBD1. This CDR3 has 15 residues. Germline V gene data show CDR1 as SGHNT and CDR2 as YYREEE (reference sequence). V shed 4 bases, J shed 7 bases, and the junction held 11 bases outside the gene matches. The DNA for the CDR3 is TGTGCCAGCAGCGTCCGGGACAGCAGGGCTAATGAGCAGTTCTTC. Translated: CASSVRDSRANEQFF.